The 30 T cell receptor beta chains given below trace back to one sample, sequenced in a study of CXCR3-negative and CXCR3-positive naive CD8 T cells. Each TRB cDNA library was prepared by 5' RACE (with UMI labels). TCRdb reprocessed the 5' RACE reads, keeping one entry per CDR3 protein, no DNA. The sample has 50,000 to 65,000 distinct CDR3 sequences, and its top ten clones hold more than 4%. Sequencing was carried out using naive CXCR3- CD8+ T cells from blood. Subset noted: CD45RO-CCR7+CD27+CD95- naive CD8+ T cells lacking CXCR3 (TNR3-). These receptors came from a human donor in good health. Some clones in this sample may be carry-over from other donors' samples.

The CDR3 region is CASQGVYTDTQYF. The chain has TRBV12-3 or TRBV12-4 and TRBJ2-3; the TCRdb D gene call, TRBD1, has no DNA to confirm it. The CDR3 runs to 13 residues.

The chain uses TRBV12-3 or TRBV12-4 and TRBJ2-1. This CDR3 is built from 14 residues. CDR3 amino acids: CASSSTLSYNEQFF.

The V gene is TRBV20-1, the J gene TRBJ2-7; checking the TCRdb D call of TRBD1 is not possible without DNA. The CDR3 consists of 12 residues. CDR1 and CDR2 from the germline V gene are DFQATT and SNEGSKA (reference sequence). CDR3 sequence: CSAGQGGYEQYF.

The chain couples TRBV11-3 to TRBJ1-6. The CDR3 is 12 amino acids. CDR1 and CDR2 (germline): SGHNT, YENEEA. CDR3: CASSSGDSPLHF.

This chain connects TRBV11-2 to TRBJ2-3; TCRdb outputs TRBD1, but without DNA this stays unchecked. CDR1 and CDR2 from the germline V gene are SGHAT and FQNNGV. The CDR3 is made up of 15 amino acids. The CDR3: CASTRIQGRADTQYF.

CDR3 protein: CASRTGSTYEQYF. The V and J genes are TRBV7-2 and TRBJ2-7; TCRdb reports TRBD1, a call that lacks DNA to check it against. This CDR3 region has 13 residues. Germline values: CDR1 SGHTA, CDR2 FQGNSA.

V usage is TRBV19 and J usage is TRBJ1-6; checking the TCRdb D call of TRBD1 is not possible without DNA. This CDR3 is 14 amino acids long. In germline, CDR1 is LNHDA, CDR2 SQIVND (reference sequence). CDR3 in amino acids: CASQWDSYNSPLHF.

V and J are TRBV7-8 and TRBJ1-2; TCRdb names TRBD1, which stays unverified in the absence of DNA. Germline V gene sequence: CDR1 SGHVS, CDR2 FQNEAQ. This CDR3 is 13 amino acids long. CDR3: CASSTRESYGYTF.

This sequence joins TRBV6-2 or TRBV6-3 and TRBJ2-7; the TCRdb call, TRBD2, lacks DNA for checking. There are 14 residues in the CDR3. Germline V gene lookup returns CDR1 MNHEY and CDR2 SVGEGT. The CDR3 loop is CASHKEGAGYEQYF.

The V gene is TRBV20-1, the J gene TRBJ2-7; checking the TCRdb D call of TRBD1 is not possible without DNA. The CDR3 contains 13 residues. Germline V lookup: CDR1 DFQATT, CDR2 SNEGSKA (reference sequence). The CDR3 spells CSAVTGDPYEQYF.

The gene calls are TRBV27 and TRBJ1-1; TCRdb picks TRBD1, but there is no DNA to check that call. CDR3 length: 14 residues. Per the germline V gene, CDR1 is MNHEY and CDR2 is SMNVEV (reference sequence). The CDR3 loop reads CASKDRGWNTEAFF.

V usage is TRBV9 and J usage is TRBJ2-1; no DNA is available, so the TRBD2 call from TCRdb remains unchecked. This CDR3 region has 16 residues. CDR1 and CDR2 from the germline V gene are SGDLS and YYNGEE. The CDR3 reads CASSVAGLAVSNEQFF. Based on the CDR3 plus reference TRBV9 and TRBJ2-1, the full variable domain is DSGVTQTPKHLITATGQRVTLRCSPRSGDLSVYWYQQSLDQGLQFLIQYYNGEERAKGNILERFSAQQFPDLHSELNLSSLELGDSALYFCASSVAGLAVSNEQFFGPGTRLTVL.

The chain joins TRBV29-1 to TRBJ2-1. CDR1 is SQVTM, CDR2 ANQGSEA, per germline. The CDR3 contains 14 residues. CDR3 in amino acids: CSVDRTIGEREQFF.

The V call is TRBV29-1, the J call TRBJ2-5; TCRdb's D call, TRBD2, is unchecked because there is no DNA. The CDR3 contains 17 residues. Germline values: CDR1 SQVTM, CDR2 ANQGSEA. CDR3 sequence: CSVSGLAGSVPQETQYF.

The chain carries TRBV28 and TRBJ2-5; TCRdb outputs TRBD1, but without DNA this stays unchecked. The length of the CDR3 is 16 residues. Germline V gives CDR1 MDHEN, CDR2 SYDVKM. The CDR3 spells CASSTKPGGAWETQYF.

V usage is TRBV29-1 and J usage is TRBJ2-3; TCRdb names TRBD1, which stays unverified in the absence of DNA. Germline V gene lookup returns CDR1 SQVTM and CDR2 ANQGSEA. The CDR3 spans 11 residues. CDR3 loop: CSVDPGVTQYF.

The chain couples TRBV4-3 to TRBJ2-7; the TCRdb D gene call, TRBD1, has no DNA to confirm it. Germline V gene lookup returns CDR1 LGHNA and CDR2 YSLEER. The CDR3 consists of 15 residues. This chain's CDR3 is CASSQDPSQGYEQYF.

The V and J genes are TRBV7-6 and TRBJ2-2. Per germline, CDR1 SGHVS and CDR2 FNYEAQ. This CDR3 has 15 amino acids. CDR3 amino acids: CASSQYRANTGELFF. Supplemented by reference TRBV7-6 and TRBJ2-2, the full variable domain reads GAGVSQSPRYKVTKRGQDVALRCDPISGHVSLYWYRQALGQGPEFLTYFNYEAQQDKSGLPNDRFSAERPEGSISTLTIQRTEQRDSAMYRCASSQYRANTGELFFGEGSRLTVL.

The chain uses TRBV5-1 and TRBJ1-1. CDR3 size: 14 residues. Per germline, CDR1 SGHRS and CDR2 YFSETQ. CDR3 sequence reads: CASSLGGAGGEAFF.

The chain uses TRBV7-2 and TRBJ2-7. CDR3 length: 13 residues. Germline CDR1 SGHTA, CDR2 FQGNSA. CDR3: CASSFSQTYEQYF.

The gene calls are TRBV28 and TRBJ2-7; lacking DNA, the TRBD2 call made by TCRdb goes unchecked. The length of the CDR3 is 14 residues. Germline loops: CDR1 MDHEN, CDR2 SYDVKM. The CDR3 region is CASSLARSSYEQYF.

The V gene is TRBV6-5, the J gene TRBJ2-1; TCRdb's D call, TRBD1, is unchecked because there is no DNA. This CDR3 contains 14 residues. The germline gives CDR1 MNHEY, CDR2 SVGAGI. CDR3 loop: CASSYRGNYNEQFF.

This CDR3 is CASILQPVPSGTSYNEQFF. The chain employs TRBV7-9 and TRBJ2-1; TCRdb reports TRBD1, a call that lacks DNA to check it against. CDR1 SEHNR and CDR2 FQNEAQ come from the germline V gene (reference sequence). The CDR3 is 19 residues long.

The chain recombines TRBV10-3 with TRBJ2-2; there is no DNA to check the TCRdb D call of TRBD1. Germline loops: CDR1 ENHRY, CDR2 SYGVKD. The CDR3 runs 13 residues. The CDR3 sequence: CATQVPNTGELFF.

This chain links TRBV5-1 with TRBJ2-3; the D call from TCRdb, TRBD2, cannot be confirmed without DNA. The CDR3 is 16 amino acids. CDR1 is SGHRS, CDR2 YFSETQ, per germline. Here the CDR3 reads CASSLPPRQLTDTQYF.

This sequence joins TRBV5-6 and TRBJ1-1. CDR3 length: 13 residues. Per germline, CDR1 SGHDT and CDR2 YYEEEE. The chain's CDR3 is CASSVLEEPEAFF.

The genes are TRBV29-1 and TRBJ2-5. Germline-derived CDR1 and CDR2 are SQVTM and ANQGSEA. This CDR3 is built from 12 residues. CDR3 sequence: CSVVGNKETQYF.

The V gene is TRBV14, the J gene TRBJ1-4; the D call of TRBD1 rests on TCRdb alone, since no DNA is present to check it. The CDR3 consists of 17 residues. Germline CDR1 is SGHDN and CDR2 is FVKESK. The CDR3 sequence is CASSQELGEDPSEKLFF.

The chain carries TRBV7-2 and TRBJ2-3; the D call from TCRdb, TRBD2, cannot be confirmed without DNA. The CDR3 extends over 16 amino acids. CDR1 and CDR2 from the germline V gene are SGHTA and FQGNSA. This CDR3 reads CASSLVSGGGPDTQYF.

The rearrangement links TRBV29-1 to TRBJ2-1; absent DNA, TCRdb's TRBD2 call cannot be checked. Germline values: CDR1 SQVTM, CDR2 ANQGSEA. This CDR3 spans 14 amino acids. The CDR3 is CSVESSAFSHEQFF.